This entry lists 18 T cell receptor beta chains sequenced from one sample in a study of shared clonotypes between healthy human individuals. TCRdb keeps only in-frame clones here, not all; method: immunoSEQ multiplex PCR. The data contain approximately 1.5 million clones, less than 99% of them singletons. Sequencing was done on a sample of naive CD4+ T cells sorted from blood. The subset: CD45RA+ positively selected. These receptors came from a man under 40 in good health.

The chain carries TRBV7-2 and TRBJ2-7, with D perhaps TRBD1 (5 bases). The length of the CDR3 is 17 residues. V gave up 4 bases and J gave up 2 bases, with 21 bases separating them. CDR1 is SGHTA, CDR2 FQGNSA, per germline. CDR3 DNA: TGTGCCAGCAGCTATAGGGTCCGGATAGGGGTTCCCTACGAGCAGTACTTC. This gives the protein CASSYRVRIGVPYEQYF.

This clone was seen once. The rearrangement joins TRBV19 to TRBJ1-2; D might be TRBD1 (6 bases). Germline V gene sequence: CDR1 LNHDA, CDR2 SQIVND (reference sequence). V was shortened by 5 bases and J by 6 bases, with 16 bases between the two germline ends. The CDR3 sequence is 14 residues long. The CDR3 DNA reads TGTGCCAGTAGTCCCAAACAGGGTTGGAATGGCTACACCTTC. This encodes CASSPKQGWNGYTF.

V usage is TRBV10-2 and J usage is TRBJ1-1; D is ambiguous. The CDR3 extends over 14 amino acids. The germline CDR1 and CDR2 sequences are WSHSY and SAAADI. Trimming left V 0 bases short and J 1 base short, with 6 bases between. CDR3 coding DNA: TGCGCCAGCAGTGAGTCCCGGGGGAACACTGAAGCTTTCTTT. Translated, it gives CASSESRGNTEAFF.

The CDR3 DNA is TGTGCCAGTAAAAGGGGGGAGACCCAGTACTTC. This sequence encodes CASKRGETQYF. The chain links TRBV19 to TRBJ2-5, with D perhaps TRBD1 (6 bases). V was pared by 7 bases and J by 5 bases, with 8 bases between. CDR3 size: 11 residues. The germline gives CDR1 LNHDA, CDR2 SQIVND (reference sequence). Drawing the rest from reference TRBV19 and TRBJ2-5, the complete variable domain is DGGITQSPKYLFRKEGQNVTLSCEQNLNHDAMYWYRQDPGQGLRLIYYSQIVNDFQKGDIAEGYSVSREKKESFPLTVTSAQKNPTAFYLCASKRGETQYFGPGTRLLVL.

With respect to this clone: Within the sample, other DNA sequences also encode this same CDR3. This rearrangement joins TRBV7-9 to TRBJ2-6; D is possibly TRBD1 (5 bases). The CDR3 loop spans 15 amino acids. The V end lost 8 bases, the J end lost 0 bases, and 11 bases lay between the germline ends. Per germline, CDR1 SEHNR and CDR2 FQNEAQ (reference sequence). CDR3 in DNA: TGTGCCAGCCCACGACAGATCTCTGGGGCCAACGTCCTGACTTTC. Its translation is CASPRQISGANVLTF.

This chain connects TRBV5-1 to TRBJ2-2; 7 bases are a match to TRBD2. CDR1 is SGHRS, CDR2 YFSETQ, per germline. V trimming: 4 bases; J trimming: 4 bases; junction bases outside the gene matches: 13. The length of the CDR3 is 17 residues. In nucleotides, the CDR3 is TGCGCCAGCAGCCTAGGACCGCCTAGCGGAAGCACCGGGGAGCTGTTTTTT. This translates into CASSLGPPSGSTGELFF. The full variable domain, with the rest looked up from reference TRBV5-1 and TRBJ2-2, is KAGVTQTPRYLIKTRGQQVTLSCSPISGHRSVSWYQQTPGQGLQFLFEYFSETQRNKGNFPGRFSGRQFSNSRSEMNVSTLELGDSALYLCASSLGPPSGSTGELFFGEGSRLTVL.

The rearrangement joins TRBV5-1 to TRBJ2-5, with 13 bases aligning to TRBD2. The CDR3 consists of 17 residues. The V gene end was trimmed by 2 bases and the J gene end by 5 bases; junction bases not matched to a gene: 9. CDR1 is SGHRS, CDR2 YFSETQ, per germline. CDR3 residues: CASSFPRTSGSGETQYF. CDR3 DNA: TGCGCCAGCAGCTTCCCCCGGACTAGCGGGAGCGGGGAGACCCAGTACTTC.

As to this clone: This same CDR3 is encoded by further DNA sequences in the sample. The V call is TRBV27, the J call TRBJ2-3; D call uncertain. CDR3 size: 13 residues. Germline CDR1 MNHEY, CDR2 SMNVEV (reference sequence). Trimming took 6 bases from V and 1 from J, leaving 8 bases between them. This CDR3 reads CASSSLGTDTQYF. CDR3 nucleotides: TGTGCCAGCAGCTCCCTGGGCACAGATACGCAGTATTTT.

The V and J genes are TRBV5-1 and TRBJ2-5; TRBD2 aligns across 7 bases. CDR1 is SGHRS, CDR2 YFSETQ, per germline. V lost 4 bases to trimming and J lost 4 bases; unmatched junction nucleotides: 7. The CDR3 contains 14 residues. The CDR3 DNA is TGCGCCAGCAGCCCGGGGGGAACTGGAGAGACCCAGTACTTC. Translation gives CASSPGGTGETQYF.

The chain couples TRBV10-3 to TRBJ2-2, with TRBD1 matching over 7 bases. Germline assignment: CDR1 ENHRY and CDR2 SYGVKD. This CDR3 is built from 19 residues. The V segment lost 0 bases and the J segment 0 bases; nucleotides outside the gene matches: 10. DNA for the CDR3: TGTGCCATCAGTGAGTCTTCCCTGCGACAGGGAGCGAACACCGGGGAGCTGTTTTTT. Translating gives CAISESSLRQGANTGELFF.

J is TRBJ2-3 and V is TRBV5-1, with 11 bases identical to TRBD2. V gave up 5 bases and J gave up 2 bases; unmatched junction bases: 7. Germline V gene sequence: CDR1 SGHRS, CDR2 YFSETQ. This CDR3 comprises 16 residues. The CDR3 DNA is TGCGCCAGCAGTCCTCTAGCGGGAGGAGTCACAGATACGCAGTATTTT. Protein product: CASSPLAGGVTDTQYF.

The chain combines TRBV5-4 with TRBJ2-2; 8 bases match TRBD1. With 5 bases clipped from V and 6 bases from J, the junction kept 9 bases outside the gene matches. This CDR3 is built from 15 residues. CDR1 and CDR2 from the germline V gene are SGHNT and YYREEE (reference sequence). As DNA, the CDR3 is TGTGCCAGCAGATTCGACAGGGGTGACGCCGGGGAGCTGTTTTTT. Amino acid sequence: CASRFDRGDAGELFF.

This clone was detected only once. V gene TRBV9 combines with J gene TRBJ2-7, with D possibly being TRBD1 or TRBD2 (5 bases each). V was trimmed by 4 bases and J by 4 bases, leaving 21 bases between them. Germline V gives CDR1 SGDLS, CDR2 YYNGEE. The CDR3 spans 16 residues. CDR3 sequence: CASSTDPGPGSYEQYF. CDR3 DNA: TGTGCCAGCAGCACCGACCCGGGGCCAGGGTCTTACGAGCAGTACTTC. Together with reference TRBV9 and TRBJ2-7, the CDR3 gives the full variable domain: DSGVTQTPKHLITATGQRVTLRCSPRSGDLSVYWYQQSLDQGLQFLIQYYNGEERAKGNILERFSAQQFPDLHSELNLSSLELGDSALYFCASSTDPGPGSYEQYFGPGTRLTVT.

The CDR3 nucleotides read TGCGCCAGCAGCCAAGAACGGACGGGAATCTCCTACAATGAGCAGTTCTTC. Translated: CASSQERTGISYNEQFF. This chain joins TRBV4-3 and TRBJ2-1, with a tentative D call TRBD2 (5 bases). The V gene's germline CDR1 is LGHNA and CDR2 YSLEER. Trimming removed 0 bases at V and 0 bases at J, with 12 bases between. The CDR3 consists of 17 residues.

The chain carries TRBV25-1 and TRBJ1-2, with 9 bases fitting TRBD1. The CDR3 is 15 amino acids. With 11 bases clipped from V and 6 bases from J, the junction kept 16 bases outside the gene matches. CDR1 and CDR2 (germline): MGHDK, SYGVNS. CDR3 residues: CASATTGGTSDGYTF. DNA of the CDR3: TGTGCCTCAGCAACCACAGGGGGCACTTCTGATGGCTACACCTTC.

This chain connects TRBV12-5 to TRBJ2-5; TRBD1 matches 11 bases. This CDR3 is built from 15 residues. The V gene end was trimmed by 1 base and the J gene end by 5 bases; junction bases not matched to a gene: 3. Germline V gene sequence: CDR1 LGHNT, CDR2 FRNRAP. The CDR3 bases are TGTGCTAGTGGTTTGGGGGACAGGGGGGCCGAGACCCAGTACTTC. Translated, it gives CASGLGDRGAETQYF.

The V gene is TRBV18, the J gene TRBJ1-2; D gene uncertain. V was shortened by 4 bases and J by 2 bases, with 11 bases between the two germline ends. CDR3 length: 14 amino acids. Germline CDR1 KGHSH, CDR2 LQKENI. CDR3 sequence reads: CASSLSGDNYGYTF. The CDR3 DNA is TGTGCCAGCTCACTATCGGGAGACAACTATGGCTACACCTTC.

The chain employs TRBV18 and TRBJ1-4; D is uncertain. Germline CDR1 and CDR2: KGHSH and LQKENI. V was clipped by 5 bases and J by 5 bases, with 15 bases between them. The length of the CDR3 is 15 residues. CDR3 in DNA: TGTGCCAGCTCATTTAGTTGGAGGAGAAATGAAAAACTGTTTTTT. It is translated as CASSFSWRRNEKLFF.